This entry is about one T cell receptor beta chain. The sample is drawn from a study of control samples from healthy donors and cancer patients. Method: immunoSEQ multiplex PCR; TCRdb's copy keeps in-frame clones and lacks some. The table lists more than 10,000 clones, roughly 94% of them singletons. Between the trimmed V and J ends, which lost 4 bases and 2 bases, there was a span of 6 bases. Germline CDR1 ENHRY, CDR2 SYGVKD. This CDR3 region has 13 residues. This chain joins TRBV10-3 and TRBJ1-5, with D perhaps matching TRBD1 (5 bases). Sequences were obtained from PBMCs. The TCR was taken from an older man with head and neck cancer. DNA of the CDR3: TGTGCCATCAGTGGGGGGGGCAATCAGCCCCAGCATTTT. This codes for CAISGGGNQPQHF.